Below are 22 T cell receptor beta chains sequenced from a single sample in a study of blood T cell repertoires in COVID-19. The assay was immunoSEQ multiplex PCR, and TCRdb's table has in-frame clones only and misses some. The table shows approximately 150,000 clones, with 75% to 90% occurring only once. The sample was peripheral blood. The receptors stem from a human donor in a cohort sampled during active COVID-19.

In this sample, this clone turned up a few times. The V gene is TRBV30, the J gene TRBJ1-1; unclear D gene. Germline values: CDR1 GTSNPN, CDR2 SVGIG (reference sequence). With 7 bases removed from V and 1 base from J, the gap between germline ends came to 13 bases. The CDR3 is 13 residues long. CDR3 DNA: TGTGCCTCGTCTCGGGGTGGGAACACTGAAGCTTTCTTT. It is translated as CASSRGGNTEAFF.

This rearrangement joins TRBV5-4 to TRBJ1-4; tentative D call: TRBD1 (6 bases). Germline V gene sequence: CDR1 SGHNT, CDR2 YYREEE (reference sequence). This CDR3 has 15 residues. Between the trimmed V and J ends, which lost 5 bases and 5 bases, there was a span of 16 bases. This chain's CDR3 is CASSNQGWGNEKLFF. CDR3 coding DNA: TGTGCCAGCAGTAACCAGGGGTGGGGGAATGAAAAACTGTTTTTT.

The chain recombines TRBV5-8 with TRBJ2-1, with D maybe TRBD2 (6 bases). This CDR3 contains 13 residues. V was clipped by 1 base and J by 7 bases, with 9 bases between them. Germline V gene data show CDR1 as SGHTS and CDR2 as YDEGEE. In DNA form, the CDR3 reads TGTGCCAGCAGCTTGTCCGGAGGGAATGAGCAGTTCTTC. Translated, it gives CASSLSGGNEQFF.

The chain couples TRBV5-3 to TRBJ1-6; the D gene is possibly TRBD1 (6 bases). TRBV5-3 is treated as an ORF (open reading frame) with a function not yet certain. The V gene lost 3 bases and the J gene lost 5 bases, with 9 bases spanning the gap. CDR3 length: 14 residues. CDR3 sequence reads: CARSYGQNNSPLHF. As DNA, the CDR3 is TGTGCCAGAAGCTACGGACAGAATAATTCACCCCTCCACTTT.

The rearrangement joins TRBV2 to TRBJ2-5; TRBD2 might be the D (5 bases). V was clipped by 6 bases and J by 0 bases, with 17 bases between them. CDR1 and CDR2 (germline): SNHLY, FYNNEI. There are 16 residues in the CDR3. The CDR3 bases are TGTGCCAGCAGCCTCGGAGGCGGTGGGTACCAAGAGACCCAGTACTTC. Its translation: CASSLGGGGYQETQYF.

The chain uses TRBV6-6 and TRBJ1-2, with 9 bases lining up with TRBD1. The CDR3 is made up of 15 amino acids. From germline, CDR1 is MNHNY and CDR2 SVGAGI (reference sequence). The J segment lost 4 bases and the V segment lost 6 bases, leaving 9 bases of the junction unmatched. The CDR3 DNA reads TGTGCCAGCAGCCCGACCACAGGGGGCGGCTATGGCTACACCTTC. Its protein is CASSPTTGGGYGYTF.

The chain links TRBV3-1 (or the pseudogene TRBV3-2) to TRBJ1-2, with a weak D call TRBD1 (5 bases). Germline V lookup: CDR1 LGHDT, CDR2 YNNKEL (reference sequence). This CDR3 is 15 amino acids long. V was trimmed by 0 bases and J by 11 bases, leaving 19 bases between them. For the CDR3, the DNA is TGTGCCAGCAGCCAAGATACTTCGGAGGGCCGGGGGTACACCTTC. Protein sequence: CASSQDTSEGRGYTF.

The CDR3 loop is CASSSNPGLARYNEQFF. DNA of the CDR3: TGTGCCAGCAGTTCCAATCCGGGACTAGCGAGATACAATGAGCAGTTCTTC. The chain is built from TRBV28 and TRBJ2-1, with 10 bases that match TRBD2. The CDR3 loop spans 17 amino acids. Germline loops: CDR1 MDHEN, CDR2 SYDVKM. The V and J ends lost 4 bases and 4 bases, in that order; junction bases with no gene match: 10.

This chain connects TRBV30 to TRBJ2-7, with 9 bases that match TRBD1. This CDR3 is built from 13 residues. V lost 2 bases to trimming and J lost 6 bases; unmatched junction nucleotides: 5. Per the germline V gene, CDR1 is GTSNPN and CDR2 is SVGIG (reference sequence). CDR3 in DNA: TGTGCCTGGAGTTTTGGGGACAGGGCCGAGCAGTACTTC. Protein: CAWSFGDRAEQYF. Together with reference TRBV30 and TRBJ2-7, the CDR3 gives the full variable domain: SQTIHQWPATLVQPVGSPLSLECTVEGTSNPNLYWYRQAAGRGLQLLFYSVGIGQISSEVPQNLSASRPQDRQFILSSKKLLLSDSGFYLCAWSFGDRAEQYFGPGTRLTVT.

V is TRBV15 and J is TRBJ2-2, with a possible D match to TRBD1 (6 bases). The germline V gene has CDR1 LNHNV and CDR2 YYDKDF (reference sequence). Trimming removed 1 base from V and 9 bases from J, with 24 bases in between. This CDR3 spans 18 amino acids. In DNA, the CDR3 is TGTGCCACCAGCAGAGTGCCGAGAGACAGGCTGAATCGTAGGGAGCTGTTTTTT. It translates to CATSRVPRDRLNRRELFF.

V usage is TRBV7-2 and J usage is TRBJ2-1, with D possibly being TRBD2 (5 bases). There are 18 residues in the CDR3. Trimming stripped 2 bases from V and 8 bases from J, with 25 bases between. Looked up from germline, CDR1 is SGHTA and CDR2 is FQGNSA. The CDR3 reads CASSLLYAGSQLFDEQFF. CDR3 DNA: TGTGCCAGCAGCTTATTATATGCGGGCAGCCAACTTTTCGATGAGCAGTTCTTC.

The chain links TRBV6-6 to TRBJ2-1; possible D gene TRBD1, 5 bases. CDR1 MNHNY and CDR2 SVGAGI come from the germline V gene (reference sequence). The CDR3 loop spans 16 amino acids. Deletions cut 8 bases from V and 0 bases from J, with 17 bases between. Here the CDR3 DNA reads TGTGCCAGCGGACAAGGTTACAGGTCCTCCTACAATGAGCAGTTCTTC. It translates to CASGQGYRSSYNEQFF.

CDR3 nucleotide sequence: TGCAGTGCTAGTCGTACCCCTAGCGGGGTTAGCACAGATACGCAGTATTTT. Its translation is CSASRTPSGVSTDTQYF. V usage is TRBV20-1 and J usage is TRBJ2-3; 9 nucleotides align to TRBD2. V lost 3 bases to trimming and J lost 0 bases; unmatched junction nucleotides: 10. This CDR3 is 17 amino acids long. Germline-derived CDR1 and CDR2 are DFQATT and SNEGSKA (reference sequence).

The gene calls are TRBV5-6 and TRBJ2-2, with D possibly being TRBD1 (6 bases). The CDR3 is 16 amino acids. With 6 bases removed from V and 0 bases from J, the gap between germline ends came to 15 bases. Germline assignment: CDR1 SGHDT and CDR2 YYEEEE. CDR3 in amino acids: CASTRAGVANTGELFF. The CDR3 DNA sequence: TGTGCCAGCACTCGAGCAGGGGTAGCGAACACCGGGGAGCTGTTTTTT.

V and J are TRBV19 and TRBJ2-1; TRBD1 matches 9 bases. V was pared by 6 bases and J by 6 bases, with 6 bases of the junction left unmatched. The CDR3 is made up of 14 amino acids. Germline assignment: CDR1 LNHDA and CDR2 SQIVND (reference sequence). Here the CDR3 DNA reads TGTGCCAGTAGGGCACAGGGGGCGCGCAATGAGCAGTTCTTC. It translates to CASRAQGARNEQFF.

This chain links TRBV7-8 with TRBJ1-2, with D tentatively TRBD1 (5 bases). The CDR3 contains 14 residues. The V and J ends lost 8 bases and 3 bases respectively, with 16 bases between them. Germline loops: CDR1 SGHVS, CDR2 FQNEAQ. The CDR3 bases are TGTGCCAGCCTACCCATCCGGGGGGACTATGGCTACACCTTC. This encodes CASLPIRGDYGYTF. Using reference TRBV7-8 and TRBJ1-2 for the parts outside the CDR3, the full variable domain is GAGVSQSPRYKVAKRGQDVALRCDPISGHVSLFWYQQALGQGPEFLTYFQNEAQLDKSGLPSDRFFAERPEGSVSTLKIQRTQQEDSAVYLCASLPIRGDYGYTFGSGTRLTVV.

V and J are TRBV11-2 and TRBJ1-1; 8 nucleotides match TRBD1. Losses at the gene ends were 5 bases for V and 7 bases for J; bases not matched to a gene: 9. Per germline, CDR1 SGHAT and CDR2 FQNNGV. CDR3 length: 14 residues. This CDR3 is CASSIGQGHYEAFF. CDR3 DNA sequence: TGTGCCAGCAGCATCGGACAGGGACACTATGAAGCTTTCTTT.

The rearrangement links TRBV19 to TRBJ1-5; tentatively, D is TRBD1 (6 bases). CDR3 length equals 16 residues. The V gene's germline CDR1 is LNHDA and CDR2 SQIVND (reference sequence). With 3 bases removed from V and 0 bases from J, the gap between germline ends came to 12 bases. The chain's CDR3 is CASSIRDTNSNQPQHF. Here the CDR3 DNA reads TGTGCCAGTAGTATCCGGGACACCAATAGCAATCAGCCCCAGCATTTT.

V and J are TRBV6-6 and TRBJ1-2; 11 nucleotides agree with TRBD1. Germline CDR1 MNHNY, CDR2 SVGAGI (reference sequence). V lost 6 bases to trimming and J lost 2 bases; unmatched junction nucleotides: 2. The CDR3 is made up of 14 amino acids. CDR3 sequence reads: CASSRDRGNYGYTF. The CDR3 nucleotides are TGTGCCAGCAGCCGGGACAGGGGGAACTATGGCTACACCTTC.

The chain joins TRBV29-1 to TRBJ2-1, with 11 bases matching TRBD2. Per the germline V gene, CDR1 is SQVTM and CDR2 is ANQGSEA. This CDR3 spans 15 amino acids. V dropped 2 bases and J dropped 8; count of bases not matched to a gene: 8. The CDR3 is CSVELTSGVPDEQFF. CDR3 nucleotides: TGCAGCGTTGAATTGACTAGCGGGGTTCCGGATGAGCAGTTCTTC.

The rearrangement links TRBV27 to TRBJ2-3; possibly TRBD1 for D (5 bases). CDR1 and CDR2 from the germline V gene are MNHEY and SMNVEV (reference sequence). The V and J ends lost 6 bases and 10 bases respectively, with 17 bases between them. This CDR3 comprises 13 residues. CDR3 in amino acids: CASRGGAVAAQYF. CDR3 nucleotides: TGTGCCAGCAGGGGTGGGGCGGTTGCAGCGCAGTATTTT.

This chain joins TRBV6-5 and TRBJ2-7; 7 bases match TRBD1. The CDR3 extends over 14 amino acids. From germline, CDR1 is MNHEY and CDR2 SVGAGI. After removal of 0 bases from V and 3 bases from J, the junction contained 2 bases not matched to a gene. The CDR3 region has the DNA TGTGCCAGCAGTTACTCGGGACAGAACTACGAGCAGTACTTC. Protein: CASSYSGQNYEQYF.